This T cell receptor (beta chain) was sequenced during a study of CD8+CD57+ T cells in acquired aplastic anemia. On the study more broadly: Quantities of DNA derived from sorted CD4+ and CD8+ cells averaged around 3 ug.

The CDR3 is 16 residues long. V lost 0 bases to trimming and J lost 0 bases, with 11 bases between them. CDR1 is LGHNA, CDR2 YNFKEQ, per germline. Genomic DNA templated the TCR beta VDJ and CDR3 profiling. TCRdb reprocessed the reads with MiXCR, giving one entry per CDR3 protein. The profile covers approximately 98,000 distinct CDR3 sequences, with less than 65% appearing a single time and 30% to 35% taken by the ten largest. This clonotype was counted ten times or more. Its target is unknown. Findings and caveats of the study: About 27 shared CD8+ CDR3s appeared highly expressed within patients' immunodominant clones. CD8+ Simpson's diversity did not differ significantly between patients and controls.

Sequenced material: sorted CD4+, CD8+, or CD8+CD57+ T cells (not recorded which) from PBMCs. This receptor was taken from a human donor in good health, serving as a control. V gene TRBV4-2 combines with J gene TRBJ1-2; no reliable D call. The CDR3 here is CASSQEAAAPNYGYTF. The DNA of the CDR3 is TGTGCCAGCAGCCAAGAAGCCGCTGCTCCTAACTATGGCTACACCTTC.